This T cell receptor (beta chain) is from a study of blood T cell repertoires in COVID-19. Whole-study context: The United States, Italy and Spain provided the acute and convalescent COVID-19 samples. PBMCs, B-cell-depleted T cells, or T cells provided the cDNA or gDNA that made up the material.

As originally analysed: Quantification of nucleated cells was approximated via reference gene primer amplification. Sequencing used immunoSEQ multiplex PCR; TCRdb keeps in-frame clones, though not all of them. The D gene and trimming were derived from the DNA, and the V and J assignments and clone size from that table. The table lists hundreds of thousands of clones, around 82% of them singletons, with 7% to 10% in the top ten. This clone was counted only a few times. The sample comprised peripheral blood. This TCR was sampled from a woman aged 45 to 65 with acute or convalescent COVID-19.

Here the CDR3 reads CSVRLTGTNEKLFF. DNA of the CDR3: TGCAGCGTTCGGCTGACAGGCACTAATGAAAAACTGTTTTTT. The chain combines TRBV29-1 with TRBJ1-4, with a tentative D call TRBD1 (6 bases). CDR1 is SQVTM and CDR2 is ANQGSEA in the germline V gene. Trimming left V 5 bases short and J 2 bases short, with 12 bases between. The CDR3 has 14 residues.